A single sample is the source of the 17 T cell receptor beta chains below, sequenced in a study of cytomegalovirus exposure and HLA in healthy donors. The PCR was carried out with 60 Vbeta primers and 13 Jbeta primers. Profiling relied on immunoSEQ multiplex PCR, and the TCRdb table lists in-frame clones only, not all of them. This sample yields about 120,000 clones, of which more than 65% are seen a single time; around 1.4% belongs to the top ten. Sequenced material: PBMCs. These receptors came from a young woman in good health and CMV-seronegative.

The chain links TRBV6-5 to TRBJ1-1, with a possible D match to TRBD1 (5 bases). The germline V gene has CDR1 MNHEY and CDR2 SVGAGI. V was pared by 5 bases and J by 8 bases, with 18 bases between. The CDR3 covers 14 residues. The CDR3: CASSSFTGATEAFF. The CDR3 DNA reads as TGTGCCAGCAGTAGCTTCACAGGAGCCACCGAAGCTTTCTTT.

The rearrangement joins TRBV6-5 to TRBJ1-1; D is perhaps TRBD1 (5 bases). CDR3 size: 13 residues. The germline gives CDR1 MNHEY, CDR2 SVGAGI. V lost 10 bases and J 0 bases, leaving 12 bases between the germline ends. As DNA, the CDR3 is TGTGCCACCCGGGGACTGATGAACACTGAAGCTTTCTTT. As protein: CATRGLMNTEAFF.

The chain joins TRBV7-2 to TRBJ1-2, with 9 positions matching TRBD1. V was clipped by 0 bases and J by 7 bases; unmatched bases: 12. CDR1 and CDR2 (germline): SGHTA, FQGNSA. This CDR3 has 17 amino acids. CDR3 bases: TGTGCCAGCAGCTTAGCCCTAGGGGGTACAGGGGGCTTTGGCTACACCTTC. Residues: CASSLALGGTGGFGYTF.

This clone came up a few times. This chain joins TRBV19 and TRBJ2-7; TRBD2 matches at 7 bases. The V segment lost 3 bases and the J segment 5 bases; nucleotides outside the gene matches: 7. Germline CDR1 reads LNHDA; CDR2 reads SQIVND (reference sequence). CDR3 length equals 14 residues. The CDR3 reads CASSMWGGLDEQYF. DNA for the CDR3: TGTGCCAGTAGTATGTGGGGGGGGTTGGACGAGCAGTACTTC.

The chain links TRBV27 to TRBJ2-5; a weak D match, TRBD2 (5 bases). This CDR3 has 15 amino acids. With 6 bases removed from V and 1 base from J, the gap between germline ends came to 15 bases. The germline V gene has CDR1 MNHEY and CDR2 SMNVEV (reference sequence). Here the CDR3 DNA reads TGTGCCAGCAGCCACCCCGCGGGTCGCCAAGAGACCCAGTACTTC. Its protein product is CASSHPAGRQETQYF.

This chain joins TRBV4-1 and TRBJ1-3; 10 bases line up with TRBD1. The J segment lost 2 bases and the V segment lost 0 bases, leaving 4 bases of the junction unmatched. The germline gives CDR1 MGHRA, CDR2 YSYEKL. The CDR3 loop spans 17 amino acids. Here the CDR3 reads CASSQDPGTGAGNTIYF. In DNA form, the CDR3 reads TGCGCCAGCAGCCAAGATCCCGGGACAGGGGCTGGAAACACCATATATTTT.

V usage is TRBV11-3 and J usage is TRBJ1-5; D call uncertain. CDR1 and CDR2 from the germline V gene are SGHNT and YENEEA. The CDR3 covers 16 residues. V shed 3 bases and J shed 0 bases, with 12 bases lying between them. In DNA, the CDR3 is TGTGCCAGCAGCTTGCAGCGCCTGGCTAGCAATCAGCCCCAGCATTTT. The encoded protein is CASSLQRLASNQPQHF. The whole variable domain, filled in from reference TRBV11-3 and TRBJ1-5, reads EAGVVQSPRYKIIEKKQPVAFWCNPISGHNTLYWYLQNLGQGPELLIRYENEEAVDDSQLPKDRFSAERLKGVDSTLKIQPAELGDSAVYLCASSLQRLASNQPQHFGDGTRLSIL.

This sequence joins TRBV5-1 and TRBJ1-3, with 7 nucleotides matching TRBD1. The V and J ends lost 2 bases and 0 bases, in that order; junction bases with no gene match: 5. CDR3 length: 16 residues. Germline loops: CDR1 SGHRS, CDR2 YFSETQ. The CDR3 region has the DNA TGCGCCAGCAGCTTAGGGGGCCCGATCTCTGGAAACACCATATATTTT. This translates into CASSLGGPISGNTIYF.

This clone turned up a few times. J is TRBJ1-1 and V is TRBV5-6, with a weak D call TRBD1 (6 bases). This CDR3 comprises 15 residues. Germline V gene lookup returns CDR1 SGHDT and CDR2 YYEEEE. Trimming cost V 4 bases and J 3 bases, with 16 bases left between them. The CDR3 DNA follows: TGTGCCAGCAGCCCCTTAGGGGGGGCCGACACTGAAGCTTTCTTT. This codes for CASSPLGGADTEAFF.

The chain is built from TRBV4-2 and TRBJ2-5, with a tentative D call TRBD1 (5 bases). The length of the CDR3 is 14 residues. The germline V gene has CDR1 LGHNA and CDR2 YNFKEQ. The V gene lost 0 bases and the J gene lost 5 bases, with 10 bases spanning the gap. DNA for the CDR3: TGTGCCAGCAGCCAAGATTTGGGGCCGGAGACCCAGTACTTC. It codes for CASSQDLGPETQYF.

This clone was picked up one time. The gene calls are TRBV10-1 and TRBJ2-3; TRBD1 might be the D (5 bases). The germline V gene has CDR1 WNHNN and CDR2 SYGVQD (reference sequence). The CDR3 extends over 15 amino acids. V was trimmed by 5 bases and J by 6 bases, leaving 18 bases between them. CDR3 nucleotides: TGCGCCAGCAGTTCCTCCACTGCTGGGGCCGATACGCAGTATTTT. Its translation is CASSSSTAGADTQYF.

V gene TRBV5-1 combines with J gene TRBJ1-1; 10 bases are shared with TRBD1. This CDR3 has 14 residues. Germline V gene lookup returns CDR1 SGHRS and CDR2 YFSETQ. Losses at the gene ends were 1 base for V and 10 bases for J; bases not matched to a gene: 7. CDR3 amino acids: CASSLSGTGDAAFF. CDR3 nucleotides: TGCGCCAGCAGCTTGTCCGGGACAGGGGACGCAGCTTTCTTT. The entire variable domain, with the rest obtained from reference TRBV5-1 and TRBJ1-1, is as follows: KAGVTQTPRYLIKTRGQQVTLSCSPISGHRSVSWYQQTPGQGLQFLFEYFSETQRNKGNFPGRFSGRQFSNSRSEMNVSTLELGDSALYLCASSLSGTGDAAFFGQGTRLTVV.

This clone was observed a handful of times. The chain is built from TRBV2 and TRBJ2-2, with 7 bases that match TRBD2. Trimming removed 5 bases from V and 4 bases from J; junction bases left unmatched: 7. CDR1 and CDR2 from the germline V gene are SNHLY and FYNNEI. The CDR3 runs 15 residues. The CDR3 here is CASSFSGFGTGELFF. The CDR3 DNA reads TGTGCCAGCAGTTTTAGCGGGTTCGGCACCGGGGAGCTGTTTTTT.

This chain links TRBV7-3 with TRBJ2-1; D not resolved. The V and J ends lost 5 bases and 4 bases respectively, with 6 bases between them. Per the germline V gene, CDR1 is SGHTA and CDR2 is FQGTGA. This CDR3 has 12 amino acids. The CDR3 is CASSLRYNEQFF. CDR3 in DNA: TGTGCCAGCAGCCTCCGTTACAATGAGCAGTTCTTC.

The CDR3: CASSPHPTSPDTDTQYF. The CDR3 nucleotides are TGTGCCAGCAGCCCACACCCGACTAGCCCCGACACAGATACGCAGTATTTT. The chain employs TRBV9 and TRBJ2-3; 7 positions match TRBD2. The ends lost 4 bases at V and 2 bases at J; junction bases unmatched: 13. Germline CDR1 SGDLS, CDR2 YYNGEE. This CDR3 has 17 residues.

This sequence joins TRBV7-9 and TRBJ2-2; weak D call: TRBD2 (6 bases). There are 13 residues in the CDR3. Germline V lookup: CDR1 SEHNR, CDR2 FQNEAQ (reference sequence). Trimming removed 8 bases from V and 5 bases from J, with 12 bases in between. CDR3 sequence reads: CASVDGGTGELFF. The CDR3 DNA reads TGTGCCAGCGTGGACGGGGGAACCGGGGAGCTGTTTTTT.

This clone occurred once. Relative to the germline gene, one junction end is altered; a read error may explain this. The chain employs TRBV18 and TRBJ2-4; D is unclear. CDR3 size: 14 residues. Germline V gives CDR1 KGHSH, CDR2 LQKENI. CDR3 sequence: CASSEQPPKNSQYF. The CDR3 coding sequence is TGTGCCAGCTCAGAACAGCCCCCCAAAAACAGTCAGTACTTC.